This T cell receptor beta chain is drawn from a study of T cell changes during pregnancy in multiple sclerosis. This clone appeared once. Germline V gene lookup returns CDR1 SGHVS and CDR2 FQNEAQ. The CDR3 loop spans 16 amino acids. Trimming stripped 5 bases from V and 2 bases from J, with 16 bases between. Libraries were prepared by immunoSEQ multiplex PCR; TCRdb keeps only in-frame clonotypes and omits some of them. The sample holds roughly 80,000 clones; about 91% are singletons and the top ten take less than 3%. This rearrangement joins TRBV7-8 to TRBJ2-1, with TRBD2 as a possible D gene (6 bases). The starting material was peripheral blood, obtained before pregnancy. The clonotype comes from a female donor with multiple sclerosis, enrolled in a pregnancy study. As DNA, the CDR3 is TGTGCCAGCAGCGCCCTGGCGGGAAGTGCCTACAATGAGCAGTTCTTC. This codes for CASSALAGSAYNEQFF. The full variable domain, its missing parts supplied by reference TRBV7-8 and TRBJ2-1, is GAGVSQSPRYKVAKRGQDVALRCDPISGHVSLFWYQQALGQGPEFLTYFQNEAQLDKSGLPSDRFFAERPEGSVSTLKIQRTQQEDSAVYLCASSALAGSAYNEQFFGPGTRLTVL.